This paragraph reports one T cell receptor (beta chain). Seattle researchers signed up patients amid active infection and tracked them longitudinally. These data originate in a study of blood T cell repertoires in COVID-19. Study as a whole: Some COVID-19 samples were acute and others convalescent; all came from the United States, Italy and Spain.

Source study methods: Amplification of reference gene primers provided the estimated nucleated cell counts. Generated by immunoSEQ multiplex PCR, the TCRdb table keeps only in-frame clones and is missing some. Clonal size and the V and J genes are those of that table, whereas D and trimming came from the DNA. The table records roughly 69,000 clones, around 80% of them present only once. The TCR was taken from a man aged 50 or older with COVID-19, enrolled during active disease. The sample comprised peripheral blood.

This CDR3 reads CASSQPGQSYGYTF. CDR3 bases: TGTGCCAGCAGCCAGCCAGGGCAATCCTATGGCTACACCTTC. The chain recombines TRBV14 with TRBJ1-2, with D perhaps matching TRBD1 (5 bases). The V gene's germline CDR1 is SGHDN and CDR2 FVKESK. This CDR3 spans 14 amino acids. V lost 3 bases, J lost 4 bases, and 12 bases lay in between.